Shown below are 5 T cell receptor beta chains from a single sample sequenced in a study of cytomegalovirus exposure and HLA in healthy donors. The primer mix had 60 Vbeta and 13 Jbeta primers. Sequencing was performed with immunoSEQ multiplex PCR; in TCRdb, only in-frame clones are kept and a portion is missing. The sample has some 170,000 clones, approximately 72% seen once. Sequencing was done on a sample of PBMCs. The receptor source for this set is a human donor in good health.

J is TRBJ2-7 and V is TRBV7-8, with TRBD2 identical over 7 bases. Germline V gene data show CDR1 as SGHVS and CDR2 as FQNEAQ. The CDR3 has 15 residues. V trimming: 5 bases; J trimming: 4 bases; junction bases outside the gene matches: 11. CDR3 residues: CASSQKRGGGYEQYF. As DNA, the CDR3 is TGTGCCAGCAGCCAGAAGCGGGGCGGCGGGTACGAGCAGTACTTC.

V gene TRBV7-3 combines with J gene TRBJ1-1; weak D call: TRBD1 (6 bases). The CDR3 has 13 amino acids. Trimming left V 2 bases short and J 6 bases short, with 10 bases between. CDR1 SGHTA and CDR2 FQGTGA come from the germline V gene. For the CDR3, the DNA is TGTGCCAGCAGCTTAGGGGGCGCAGCTGAAGCTTTCTTT. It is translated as CASSLGGAAEAFF.

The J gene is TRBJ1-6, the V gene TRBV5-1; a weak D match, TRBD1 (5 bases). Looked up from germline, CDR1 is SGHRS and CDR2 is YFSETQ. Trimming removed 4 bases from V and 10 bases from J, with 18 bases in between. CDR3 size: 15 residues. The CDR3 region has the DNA TGCGCCAGCAGCAACTGGAGGGGTTCAGGGTCACCCCTCCACTTT. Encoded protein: CASSNWRGSGSPLHF.

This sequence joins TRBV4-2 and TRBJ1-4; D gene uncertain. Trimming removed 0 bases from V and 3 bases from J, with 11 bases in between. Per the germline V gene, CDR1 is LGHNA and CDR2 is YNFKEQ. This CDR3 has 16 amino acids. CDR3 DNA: TGTGCCAGCAGCCAAGATCGGCACAGTTCTAATGAAAAACTGTTTTTT. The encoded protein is CASSQDRHSSNEKLFF.

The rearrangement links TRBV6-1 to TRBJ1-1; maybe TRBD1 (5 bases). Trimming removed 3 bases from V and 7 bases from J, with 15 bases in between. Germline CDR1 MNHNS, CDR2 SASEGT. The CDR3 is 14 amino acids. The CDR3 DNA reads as TGTGCCAGCAGTGATGGGCAGGGCTTAAGTGAAGCTTTCTTT. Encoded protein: CASSDGQGLSEAFF.